These T cell receptor beta chains were read from a single sample in a study of blood T cell repertoires in COVID-19. Method: immunoSEQ multiplex PCR; TCRdb's copy keeps in-frame clones and lacks some. The data hold roughly 100,000 clones, with 65% to 80% observed a single time. What was sequenced was peripheral blood. The receptor source for this set is a woman between 65 and 79 years old with acute or convalescent COVID-19. Each CDR3 is given with its conserved first and last residue. D genes are given only for firm matches. For some rows the clone size is stated as once, few or many, or as a class when expanded; others skip it.

V: TRBV6-5; size: .; D: .; J: TRBJ2-3; CDR3: CASIALTTDTQYF; DNA: TGTGCCAGCATAGCCCTAACCACAGATACGCAGTATTTT
V: TRBV5-6; size: .; D: TRBD2; J: TRBJ2-5; CDR3: CASSLAAGEGETQYF; DNA: TGTGCCAGCAGCTTGGCCGCGGGAGAGGGCGAGACCCAGTACTTC
V: TRBV5-4; size: .; D: .; J: TRBJ1-4; CDR3: CASSLGGNPTNEKLFF; DNA: TGTGCCAGCAGCTTGGGAGGGAACCCAACTAATGAAAAACTGTTTTTT
V: TRBV19; size: few; D: TRBD1; J: TRBJ2-4; CDR3: CASRTGAENIQYF; DNA: TGTGCCAGTAGGACAGGGGCGGAGAACATTCAGTACTTC
V: TRBV19; size: .; D: TRBD1; J: TRBJ2-5; CDR3: CASSTQGGQETQYF; DNA: TGTGCCAGTAGTACACAGGGGGGCCAAGAGACCCAGTACTTC
V: TRBV29-1; size: .; D: TRBD1; J: TRBJ2-5; CDR3: CSVRKQQGAGETQYF; DNA: TGCAGCGTCCGAAAACAACAGGGGGCCGGGGAGACCCAGTACTTC
V: TRBV7-8; size: .; D: TRBD2; J: TRBJ2-7; CDR3: CASSPQAGGPSHEQYF; DNA: TGTGCCAGCAGCCCCCAAGCGGGGGGGCCGTCGCACGAGCAGTACTTC
V: TRBV6-6; size: .; D: TRBD1; J: TRBJ2-7; CDR3: CASSYSSRTGNEQYF; DNA: TGTGCCAGCAGTTACTCGTCGAGGACAGGGAACGAGCAGTACTTC
V: TRBV6-2/TRBV6-3; size: once; D: .; J: TRBJ2-2; CDR3: CASSANSGQSTGELFF; DNA: TGTGCCAGCAGTGCCAACTCTGGACAGTCCACCGGGGAGCTGTTTTTT
V: TRBV30; size: once; D: .; J: TRBJ2-2; CDR3: CARRTGNTGELFF; DNA: TGTGCCCGACGCACAGGGAACACCGGGGAGCTGTTTTTT
V: TRBV4-3; size: .; D: TRBD1; J: TRBJ1-5; CDR3: CASSQDSGGGQPQHF; DNA: TGCGCCAGCAGCCAAGACTCAGGGGGCGGGCAGCCCCAGCATTTT
V: TRBV5-4; size: .; D: .; J: TRBJ2-1; CDR3: CASSSDRPNEQFF; DNA: TGTGCCAGCAGCTCCGACAGACCCAATGAGCAGTTCTTC
V: TRBV6-5; size: .; D: .; J: TRBJ1-5; CDR3: CASSWGLDQPQHF; DNA: TGTGCCAGCAGTTGGGGACTAGATCAGCCCCAGCATTTT
V: TRBV4-2; size: .; D: TRBD2; J: TRBJ2-7; CDR3: CASSQDLSGGASYEQYF; DNA: TGTGCCAGCAGCCAAGATTTGAGCGGGGGGGCCTCCTACGAGCAGTACTTC
V: TRBV5-4; size: .; D: TRBD1; J: TRBJ1-2; CDR3: CASVSQGKRVGGYTF; DNA: TGTGCCAGCGTATCACAGGGGAAGAGGGTCGGGGGCTACACCTTC
V: TRBV19; size: .; D: TRBD1; J: TRBJ1-2; CDR3: CASSTKSGGYGGYTF; DNA: TGTGCCAGTAGTACAAAGTCAGGGGGCTACGGGGGCTACACCTTC
V: TRBV29-1; size: few; D: .; J: TRBJ1-5; CDR3: CSVAGQTNQPQHF; DNA: TGCAGCGTTGCGGGTCAGACCAATCAGCCCCAGCATTTT
V: TRBV6-4; size: .; D: .; J: TRBJ1-1; CDR3: CASRLYMNTEAFF; DNA: TGTGCCAGCAGGCTGTACATGAACACTGAAGCTTTCTTT
V: TRBV12-3/TRBV12-4; size: .; D: .; J: TRBJ1-1; CDR3: CASSLKTEAFF; DNA: TGTGCCAGCAGTTTAAAAACAGAAGCTTTCTTT
V: TRBV3-1/TRBV3-2; size: .; D: TRBD1; J: TRBJ1-2; CDR3: CASSRRITGGKIYGYTF; DNA: TGTGCCAGCAGCCGGAGAATCACAGGGGGCAAGATTTATGGCTACACCTTC
V: TRBV6-2/TRBV6-3; size: .; D: TRBD2; J: TRBJ2-5; CDR3: CASSYERGGKGQETQYF; DNA: TGTGCCAGCAGTTACGAGCGGGGGGGTAAGGGGCAAGAGACCCAGTACTTC
V: TRBV5-1; size: .; D: TRBD1; J: TRBJ2-7; CDR3: CASSLAGQPYEQYF; DNA: TGCGCCAGCAGCTTGGCGGGACAGCCCTACGAGCAGTACTTC
V: TRBV24-1; size: .; D: .; J: TRBJ2-5; CDR3: CATSDRSNQRETQYF; DNA: TGTGCCACCAGTGACCGCAGTAATCAGCGTGAGACCCAGTACTTC
V: TRBV6-1; size: few; D: TRBD2; J: TRBJ2-3; CDR3: CASSEMVGGGTDTQYF; DNA: TGTGCCAGCAGTGAAATGGTCGGGGGGGGCACAGATACGCAGTATTTT
V: TRBV11-2; size: few; D: TRBD1; J: TRBJ2-7; CDR3: CASSVGQGHYEQYF; DNA: TGTGCCAGCAGCGTCGGACAGGGGCACTACGAGCAGTACTTC
V: TRBV6-5; size: .; D: TRBD1; J: TRBJ2-7; CDR3: CASSTGGRSYEQYF; DNA: TGTGCCAGCAGCACAGGGGGCCGCAGCTACGAGCAGTACTTC
V: TRBV10-1; size: .; D: TRBD2; J: TRBJ2-1; CDR3: CASSLAGGLYNEQFF; DNA: TGCGCCAGCAGTCTCGCGGGGGGGCTTTACAATGAGCAGTTCTTC
V: TRBV7-2; size: .; D: TRBD1; J: TRBJ1-1; CDR3: CASSRGQPNTEAFF; DNA: TGTGCCAGCAGCCGGGGACAGCCTAACACTGAAGCTTTCTTT
V: TRBV29-1; size: .; D: TRBD2; J: TRBJ2-3; CDR3: CSVGAGGTDTQYF; DNA: TGCAGCGTTGGAGCGGGGGGCACAGATACGCAGTATTTT
V: TRBV7-6; size: few; D: .; J: TRBJ1-5; CDR3: CASSLGRGGNQPQHF; DNA: TGTGCCAGCAGCTTAGGCAGGGGAGGCAATCAGCCCCAGCATTTT
V: TRBV12-3/TRBV12-4; size: .; D: .; J: TRBJ1-2; CDR3: CASRTGQLYGYTF; DNA: TGTGCCAGCAGAACCGGACAGCTATATGGCTACACCTTC
V: TRBV19; size: .; D: TRBD2; J: TRBJ2-3; CDR3: CASSVSSGAGTDTQYF; DNA: TGTGCCAGTAGTGTCTCTAGCGGGGCGGGCACAGATACGCAGTATTTT
V: TRBV18; size: .; D: TRBD2; J: TRBJ2-3; CDR3: CASSPPTSGGYSPDTQYF; DNA: TGTGCCAGCTCACCACCGACTAGCGGGGGTTACAGCCCAGATACGCAGTATTTT
V: TRBV10-2; size: medium-sized; D: .; J: TRBJ1-1; CDR3: CASSVGAEAFF; DNA: TGCGCCAGCAGTGTAGGGGCTGAAGCTTTCTTT
V: TRBV28; size: once; D: TRBD1; J: TRBJ1-2; CDR3: CASSLPPDRGYTF; DNA: TGTGCCAGCAGTTTACCCCCGGACAGGGGCTACACCTTC
V: TRBV2; size: .; D: .; J: TRBJ2-6; CDR3: CASSAGTYSGANVLTF; DNA: TGTGCCAGCAGTGCAGGGACATACTCTGGGGCCAACGTCCTGACTTTC
V: TRBV27; size: .; D: .; J: TRBJ2-2; CDR3: CASSLRVLGPGNTGELFF; DNA: TGTGCCAGCAGTTTAAGAGTCTTGGGGCCAGGGAACACCGGGGAGCTGTTTTTT
V: TRBV4-1; size: .; D: .; J: TRBJ2-3; CDR3: CASSQGIVRLLETDTQYF; DNA: TGCGCCAGCAGCCAAGGAATAGTCAGGTTATTAGAGACAGATACGCAGTATTTT
V: TRBV5-4; size: few; D: .; J: TRBJ1-2; CDR3: CASSLDRALYGYTF; DNA: TGTGCCAGCAGCTTGGACAGGGCCCTCTATGGCTACACCTTC
V: TRBV7-2; size: .; D: TRBD1; J: TRBJ1-2; CDR3: CASSPTGQVNYGYTF; DNA: TGTGCCAGCAGCCCGACGGGACAGGTCAACTATGGCTACACCTTC
V: TRBV20-1; size: .; D: TRBD1; J: TRBJ1-4; CDR3: CSASDRGTNEKLFF; DNA: TGCAGTGCTAGTGACAGGGGAACTAATGAAAAACTGTTTTTT
V: TRBV18; size: .; D: TRBD1; J: TRBJ1-4; CDR3: CASSPFGQAFLATNEKLFF; DNA: TGTGCCAGCTCACCCTTCGGACAGGCTTTCCTTGCAACTAATGAAAAACTGTTTTTT
V: TRBV6-2/TRBV6-3; size: medium-sized; D: .; J: TRBJ2-4; CDR3: CASSYEHGGPAKNIQYF; DNA: TGTGCCAGCAGTTACGAACACGGGGGGCCGGCCAAAAACATTCAGTACTTC
V: TRBV2; size: .; D: .; J: TRBJ1-5; CDR3: CASRGGSDRQPQHF; DNA: TGTGCCAGCAGGGGGGGAAGTGATAGACAGCCCCAGCATTTT
V: TRBV27; size: .; D: .; J: TRBJ2-5; CDR3: CASSFTTEETQYF; DNA: TGTGCCAGCAGTTTCACCACAGAAGAGACCCAGTACTTC
V: TRBV13; size: .; D: .; J: TRBJ1-1; CDR3: CASSLLWARGSVNTEAFF; DNA: TGTGCCAGCAGCTTATTATGGGCCAGGGGCTCCGTGAACACTGAAGCTTTCTTT
V: TRBV5-1; size: .; D: .; J: TRBJ1-2; CDR3: CASRSPGPGDYGYTF; DNA: TGCGCCAGCAGATCGCCTGGCCCTGGAGACTATGGCTACACCTTC
V: TRBV7-8; size: .; D: .; J: TRBJ1-5; CDR3: CASSLGEWQPQHF; DNA: TGTGCCAGCAGCCTGGGAGAGTGGCAGCCCCAGCATTTT
V: TRBV19; size: few; D: TRBD2; J: TRBJ2-1; CDR3: CASSIVSGGGRHEQFF; DNA: TGTGCCAGTAGTATAGTAAGCGGCGGGGGACGACATGAGCAGTTCTTC